The subject of this entry is one TCR beta chain. Its antigen is undetermined. The data derive from a study of cytomegalovirus exposure and HLA in healthy donors. General study findings and limits: Presence/absence results assume similar sequencing depth per donor, which may not hold. Some V segments, including TRBV6-2 and TRBV6-3, were excluded as indistinguishable.

The PCR ran on 60 Vbeta and 13 Jbeta primers. The protocol was immunoSEQ multiplex PCR, while the TCRdb copy is restricted to in-frame clones and leaves out a portion. The table has approximately 180,000 clones, approximately 80% seen once. This CDR3 comprises 16 residues. From germline, CDR1 is SGHTA and CDR2 FQGNSA. V shed 5 bases and J 5 bases; nucleotides not matched to a gene: 5. What was sequenced was PBMCs. This sequence originates from a woman aged 18-35 years in good health and CMV-seronegative. The rearrangement joins TRBV7-2 to TRBJ2-3; 15 bases map to TRBD2. CDR3 in DNA: TGTGCCAGCAGCCCACGGACTAGCGGGGGGGGAGATACGCAGTATTTT. This gives the protein CASSPRTSGGGDTQYF. The variable domain in full, completed from reference TRBV7-2 and TRBJ2-3, reads GAGVSQSPSNKVTEKGKDVELRCDPISGHTALYWYRQSLGQGLEFLIYFQGNSAPDKSGLPSDRFSAERTGGSVSTLTIQRTQQEDSAVYLCASSPRTSGGGDTQYFGPGTRLTVL.